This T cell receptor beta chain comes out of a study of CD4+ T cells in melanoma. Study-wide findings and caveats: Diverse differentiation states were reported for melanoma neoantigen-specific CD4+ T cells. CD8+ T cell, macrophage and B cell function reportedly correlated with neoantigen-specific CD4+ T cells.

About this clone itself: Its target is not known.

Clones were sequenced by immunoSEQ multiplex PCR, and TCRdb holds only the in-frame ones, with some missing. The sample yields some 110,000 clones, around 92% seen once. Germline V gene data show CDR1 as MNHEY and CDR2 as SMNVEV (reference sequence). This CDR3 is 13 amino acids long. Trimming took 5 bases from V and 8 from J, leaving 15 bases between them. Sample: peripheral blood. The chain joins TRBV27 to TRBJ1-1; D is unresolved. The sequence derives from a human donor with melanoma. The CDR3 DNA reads TGTGCCAGCAGTCCCCGGGGTTTTGGGGAAGCTTTCTTT. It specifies CASSPRGFGEAFF.